This T cell receptor beta chain was sequenced during a study of shared T cell receptors in the human thymus. Clones were read by immunoSEQ multiplex PCR, and TCRdb kept only the in-frame ones, dropping some. The profile covers roughly 410,000 clones, with more than 85% appearing a single time and around 0.019% taken by the ten largest. The germline V gene encodes CDR1 WSHSY and CDR2 SAAADI. This CDR3 has 14 amino acids. V lost 3 bases to trimming and J lost 2 bases, with 11 bases between them. Material: thymocytes. This receptor was taken from a human donor. The chain joins TRBV10-2 to TRBJ2-7; D is unresolved. CDR3 DNA: TGCGCCAGCAGTGACCCCTCTACGACCTACGAGCAGTACTTC. It is translated as CASSDPSTTYEQYF.